Each of the 24 T cell receptor beta chains below was sequenced from the same sample in a study of persistence of HIV-infected CD4 T cells. Stimulation used 8.5 to 10 ug/mL lysate from CMV-infected fibroblasts. CD40L/CD69 double-negative CD45RO-high memory CD4+ T cells were collected. No antigen has been identified for these receptors. This was the immunoSEQ version 4 assay in survey mode. The protocol was immunoSEQ multiplex PCR, while the TCRdb copy is restricted to in-frame clones and leaves out a portion. Of some 30,000 clones in the sample, around 73% were seen once. Sequencing was performed on CD4+ T cells sorted from PBMCs after approximately 18-hour stimulation, taken from a patient who received antiretroviral therapy. Receptors originate from an adult woman with HIV who was CMV-seropositive.

The rearrangement links TRBV6-6 to TRBJ1-4; D not resolved. The CDR3 spans 12 residues. Germline V gene lookup returns CDR1 MNHNY and CDR2 SVGAGI (reference sequence). Deletions cut 3 bases from V and 8 bases from J, with 7 bases between. CDR3 protein: CASSYFLEKLFF. The DNA for the CDR3 is TGTGCCAGCAGTTATTTCCTGGAAAAACTGTTTTTT.

The V call is TRBV27, the J call TRBJ1-2; the D is unclear. The V end was cut by 8 bases, the J end by 2 bases, with 9 bases between. Germline V lookup: CDR1 MNHEY, CDR2 SMNVEV (reference sequence). The CDR3 totals 12 residues. CDR3 protein: CASGQLNYGYTF. The CDR3 nucleotides read TGTGCCAGCGGGCAGTTAAACTATGGCTACACCTTC.

The chain couples TRBV5-4 to TRBJ2-5, with no clear D. The CDR3 totals 13 residues. CDR1 SGHNT and CDR2 YYREEE come from the germline V gene (reference sequence). Trimming cost V 3 bases and J 2 bases, with 8 bases left between them. CDR3 residues: CASSSLEQETQYF. In nucleotides, the CDR3 is TGTGCCAGCAGCTCTCTAGAACAAGAGACCCAGTACTTC.

The chain joins TRBV9 to TRBJ2-1; 9 nucleotides match TRBD2. This CDR3 contains 18 residues. Germline V gives CDR1 SGDLS, CDR2 YYNGEE. J lost 0 bases, V lost 2 bases, and 9 bases had no gene match. The chain's CDR3 is CASSVGLSGGISYNEQFF. DNA of the CDR3: TGTGCCAGCAGCGTTGGGCTTAGCGGGGGCATCTCCTACAATGAGCAGTTCTTC.

V and J are TRBV30 and TRBJ2-3, with unresolved D. Germline lookup yields CDR1 GTSNPN and CDR2 SVGIG (reference sequence). V was clipped by 4 bases and J by 6 bases, with 11 bases between them. This CDR3 spans 12 amino acids. The DNA for the CDR3 is TGTGCCTGGAATCGACACGGGGATACGCAGTATTTT. Translated: CAWNRHGDTQYF.

The gene calls are TRBV6-5 and TRBJ2-7; 7 nucleotides line up with TRBD2. CDR1 and CDR2 from the germline V gene are MNHEY and SVGAGI. The CDR3 is 16 amino acids. With V trimmed by 2 bases and J by 3 bases, 10 bases remained unmatched. CDR3 residues: CASSYTLGGTDYEQYF. CDR3 nucleotides: TGTGCCAGCAGTTACACGCTGGGAGGGACCGACTACGAGCAGTACTTC.

V and J are TRBV30 and TRBJ1-4, with D perhaps TRBD1 (5 bases). Trimming pared 1 base from V and 6 bases from J, leaving 21 bases between. Germline values: CDR1 GTSNPN, CDR2 SVGIG (reference sequence). This CDR3 comprises 17 residues. The CDR3 reads CAWSEYRRGRGHEKLFF. In DNA form, the CDR3 reads TGTGCCTGGAGTGAATATCGGCGGGGCCGAGGTCATGAAAAACTGTTTTTT.

Only one count was recorded for this clone. The V call is TRBV27, the J call TRBJ1-1; D is possibly TRBD1 (6 bases). The CDR3 covers 15 residues. CDR1 is MNHEY and CDR2 is SMNVEV in the germline V gene (reference sequence). V was cut by 5 bases and J by 2 bases, with 15 bases left in between. Here the CDR3 DNA reads TGTGCCAGCAGTCCCTCAAGGGGGGTAAACACTGAAGCTTTCTTT. Amino acids: CASSPSRGVNTEAFF.

This chain uses TRBV19 with TRBJ2-1, with 11 nucleotides matching TRBD1. CDR1 and CDR2 (germline): LNHDA, SQIVND (reference sequence). V shed 5 bases, J shed 8 bases, and the junction held 11 bases outside the gene matches. This CDR3 region has 16 residues. CDR3 DNA: TGTGCCAGTAGTCCCCTTCCGGGACAGGGGGTCTATGAGCAGTTCTTC. It yields the protein CASSPLPGQGVYEQFF.

J is TRBJ2-1 and V is TRBV30; TRBD2 is a possible D gene (5 bases). From germline, CDR1 is GTSNPN and CDR2 SVGIG (reference sequence). V shed 5 bases and J shed 0 bases, with 11 bases lying between them. The CDR3 extends over 14 amino acids. CDR3 nucleotide sequence: TGTGCCTGGGTGCCGGGGAGCTCCTACAATGAGCAGTTCTTC. Amino acids: CAWVPGSSYNEQFF.

V gene TRBV30 combines with J gene TRBJ1-1; tentatively, D is TRBD1 (5 bases). CDR3 length: 13 residues. V shed 3 bases and J shed 10 bases, with 18 bases lying between them. The germline gives CDR1 GTSNPN, CDR2 SVGIG (reference sequence). CDR3: CAWRGDRRSPAFF. Here the CDR3 DNA reads TGTGCCTGGAGAGGGGATAGAAGGAGTCCAGCTTTCTTT.

This chain joins TRBV10-3 and TRBJ1-2; D gene uncertain. In germline, CDR1 is ENHRY, CDR2 SYGVKD. The CDR3 has 12 amino acids. V was pared by 4 bases and J by 6 bases, with 9 bases between. The CDR3 reads CAISVLGDGYTF. The CDR3 region has the DNA TGTGCCATCAGTGTCTTGGGTGATGGCTACACCTTC.

This clone has more than one count but fewer than ten. This chain uses TRBV18 with TRBJ2-7; 7 bases agree with TRBD2. The CDR3 extends over 13 amino acids. Germline loops: CDR1 KGHSH, CDR2 LQKENI. V shed 3 bases and J 4 bases; nucleotides not matched to a gene: 3. The DNA for the CDR3 is TGTGCCAGCTCACCCTCGGGGGGTTACGAGCAGTACGTC. This gives the protein CASSPSGGYEQYV.

The rearrangement links TRBV3-1 (or the pseudogene TRBV3-2) to TRBJ1-2; TRBD1 agrees at 12 bases. V was pared by 5 bases and J by 3 bases, with 7 bases of the junction left unmatched. Germline assignment: CDR1 LGHDT and CDR2 YNNKEL (reference sequence). The CDR3 length is 16 residues. The CDR3 DNA sequence: TGTGCCAGCAGCTTCACCGGGACAGGGGGCGACTATGGCTACACCTTC. Protein product: CASSFTGTGGDYGYTF.

V and J are TRBV19 and TRBJ1-5; D call uncertain. The germline V and J ends were trimmed by 4 bases and 2 bases, with 3 bases remaining between them. This CDR3 region has 12 residues. The germline CDR1 and CDR2 sequences are LNHDA and SQIVND (reference sequence). CDR3 in amino acids: CASSTRNQPQHF. CDR3 DNA: TGTGCCAGTAGTACACGCAATCAGCCCCAGCATTTT.

The V gene is TRBV9, the J gene TRBJ2-3; D gene uncertain. CDR1 is SGDLS, CDR2 YYNGEE, per germline. Trimming cost V 3 bases and J 2 bases, with 13 bases left between them. CDR3 length equals 15 residues. The CDR3 DNA follows: TGTGCCAGCAGCGCGAAATTTAACCCCACAGATACGCAGTATTTT. This encodes CASSAKFNPTDTQYF.

The chain combines TRBV5-4 with TRBJ1-4; TRBD1 aligns across 7 bases. Trimming at V came to 4 bases and at J to 5 bases, leaving 8 bases not matched to a gene. The CDR3 is made up of 15 amino acids. Per germline, CDR1 SGHNT and CDR2 YYREEE (reference sequence). CDR3 DNA: TGTGCCAGCAGCCATGGGGACAGCGGGAATGAAAAACTGTTTTTT. Translation gives CASSHGDSGNEKLFF.

The count of this clone is one. The chain employs TRBV3-1 (or the pseudogene TRBV3-2) and TRBJ2-3; possibly TRBD1 or TRBD2 for D (5 bases each). Trimming pared 4 bases from V and 8 bases from J, leaving 13 bases between. Germline lookup yields CDR1 LGHDT and CDR2 YNNKEL (reference sequence). The CDR3 spans 13 residues. CDR3 amino acids: CASSRWDASTQYF. CDR3 coding DNA: TGTGCCAGCAGCCGCTGGGACGCCTCTACGCAGTATTTT.

This clone occurred a few times. The rearrangement uses TRBV19 and TRBJ1-5; maybe TRBD1 (5 bases). Germline V gene data show CDR1 as LNHDA and CDR2 as SQIVND (reference sequence). V was shortened by 3 bases and J by 0 bases, with 27 bases between the two germline ends. The CDR3 sequence is 21 residues long. The CDR3 nucleotides are TGTGCCAGTAGTATCTGGGGGGGATGGGAAGCTTCGATAAATAGCAATCAGCCCCAGCATTTT. The encoded protein is CASSIWGGWEASINSNQPQHF.

CDR3 region: CASSPPNGTETSSYNSPLHF. The CDR3 nucleotides read TGTGCCAGCTCACCACCGAACGGGACGGAGACGAGCTCCTATAATTCACCCCTCCACTTT. The chain combines TRBV18 with TRBJ1-6; possibly TRBD1 for D (5 bases). This CDR3 has 20 residues. V lost 0 bases and J 0 bases, leaving 18 bases between the germline ends. Per the germline V gene, CDR1 is KGHSH and CDR2 is LQKENI.

The chain carries TRBV5-3 and TRBJ1-4; 8 bases line up with TRBD1. TRBV5-3 is assigned to the ORF class and has an uncertain function. The CDR3 consists of 16 residues. V lost 4 bases, J lost 4 bases, and 9 bases stayed unmatched. The CDR3 DNA reads TGTGCCAGAAGCACAGACAGGGGAGCGGGTAATGAAAAACTGTTTTTT. This encodes CARSTDRGAGNEKLFF.

The table lists this clone with a few counts. The chain carries TRBV3-1 (or the pseudogene TRBV3-2) and TRBJ1-2; D is undetermined. This CDR3 comprises 13 residues. V dropped 4 bases and J dropped 4 bases, with 10 bases sitting between them. Per the germline V gene, CDR1 is LGHDT and CDR2 is YNNKEL (reference sequence). CDR3 nucleotide sequence: TGTGCCAGCAGCCGGATGGAGGGCTATGGCTACACCTTC. As protein: CASSRMEGYGYTF.

This clone was recorded a few times. The chain joins TRBV5-1 to TRBJ2-7, with a possible D match to TRBD1 (5 bases). The germline V gene encodes CDR1 SGHRS and CDR2 YFSETQ. The V end was cut by 0 bases, the J end by 5 bases, with 12 bases between. The CDR3 spans 14 residues. CDR3 amino acids: CASSLEAGSHEQYF. The CDR3 DNA reads as TGCGCCAGCAGCTTGGAGGCAGGGTCCCACGAGCAGTACTTC.

The DNA of the CDR3 is TGTGCCAGTTCCGGGACAGGGGCCTACGAGCAGTACTTC. Translating it yields CASSGTGAYEQYF. J is TRBJ2-7 and V is TRBV19, with 10 bases fitting TRBD1. The ends lost 8 bases at V and 2 bases at J; junction bases unmatched: 3. CDR1 and CDR2 from the germline V gene are LNHDA and SQIVND (reference sequence). The CDR3 runs to 13 residues. The complete variable domain, with remaining parts taken from reference TRBV19 and TRBJ2-7, reads DGGITQSPKYLFRKEGQNVTLSCEQNLNHDAMYWYRQDPGQGLRLIYYSQIVNDFQKGDIAEGYSVSREKKESFPLTVTSAQKNPTAFYLCASSGTGAYEQYFGPGTRLTVT.